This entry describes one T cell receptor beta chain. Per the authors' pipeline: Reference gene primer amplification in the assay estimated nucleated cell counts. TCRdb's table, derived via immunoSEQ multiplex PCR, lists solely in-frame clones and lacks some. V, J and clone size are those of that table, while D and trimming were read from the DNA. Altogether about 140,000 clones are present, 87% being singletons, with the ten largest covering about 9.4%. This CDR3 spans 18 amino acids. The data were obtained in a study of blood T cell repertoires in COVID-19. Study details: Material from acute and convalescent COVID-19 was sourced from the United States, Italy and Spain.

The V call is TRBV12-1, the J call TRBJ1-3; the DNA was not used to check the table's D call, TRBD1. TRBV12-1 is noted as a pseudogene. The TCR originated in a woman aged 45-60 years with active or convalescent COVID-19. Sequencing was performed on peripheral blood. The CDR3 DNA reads TGTGCCAGCAGCTTTGCAGCCAGGGTGCAGCATGCTGGAAACACCATATATTTT. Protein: CASSFAARVQHAGNTIYF.